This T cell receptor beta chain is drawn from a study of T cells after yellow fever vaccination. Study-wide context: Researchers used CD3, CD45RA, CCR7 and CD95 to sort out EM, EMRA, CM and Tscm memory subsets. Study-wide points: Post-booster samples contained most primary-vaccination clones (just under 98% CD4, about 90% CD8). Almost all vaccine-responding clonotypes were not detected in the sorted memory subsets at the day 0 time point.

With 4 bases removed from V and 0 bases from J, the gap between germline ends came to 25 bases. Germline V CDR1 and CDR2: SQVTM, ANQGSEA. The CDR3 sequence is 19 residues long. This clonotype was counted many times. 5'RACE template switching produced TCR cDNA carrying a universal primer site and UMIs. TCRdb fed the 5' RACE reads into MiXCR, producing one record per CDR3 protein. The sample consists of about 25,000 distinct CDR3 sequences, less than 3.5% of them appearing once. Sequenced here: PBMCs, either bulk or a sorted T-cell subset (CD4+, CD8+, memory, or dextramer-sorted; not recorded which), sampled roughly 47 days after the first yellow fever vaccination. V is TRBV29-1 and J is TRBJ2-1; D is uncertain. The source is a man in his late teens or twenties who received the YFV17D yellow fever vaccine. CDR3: CSVVPVELLQRSSYNEQFF. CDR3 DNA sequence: TGCAGCGTTGTTCCCGTAGAGCTCTTACAGAGATCCTCCTACAATGAGCAGTTCTTC.